This section outlines one T cell receptor (beta chain) sequence together with its context. Antigen specificity is unknown. Use of 60 Vbeta and 13 Jbeta primers characterized the PCR. Sequencing was performed with immunoSEQ multiplex PCR; in TCRdb, only in-frame clones are kept and a portion is missing. Here the sample spans roughly 180,000 clones, 76% being singletons. This record belongs to a study of cytomegalovirus exposure and HLA in healthy donors. General study results and limits: Reportedly, fewer N-insertions than the approximately 700-donor mean appeared in an Asian-associated ancestry cluster in a later analysis. Investigators reported 150 to 200 TCR beta chains as tied to cytomegalovirus. Later analysis associated a missense DCLRE1C variant with TCR beta V- and J-gene trimming.

Healthy people donating bone marrow made up the donors. Germline CDR1 SGHTA, CDR2 FQGNSA. The junction had 6 bases not matched to a gene; V was cut back by 6 bases and J by 3 bases. The CDR3 is 16 residues long. V usage is TRBV7-2 and J usage is TRBJ2-3; 13 bases fit TRBD2. Specimen: PBMCs. The sequence came from a female donor in good health and CMV-seronegative. The CDR3 protein is CASSSAGLAGTDTQYF. Written as DNA, the CDR3 is TGTGCCAGCAGTAGCGCGGGACTAGCGGGGACAGATACGCAGTATTTT.